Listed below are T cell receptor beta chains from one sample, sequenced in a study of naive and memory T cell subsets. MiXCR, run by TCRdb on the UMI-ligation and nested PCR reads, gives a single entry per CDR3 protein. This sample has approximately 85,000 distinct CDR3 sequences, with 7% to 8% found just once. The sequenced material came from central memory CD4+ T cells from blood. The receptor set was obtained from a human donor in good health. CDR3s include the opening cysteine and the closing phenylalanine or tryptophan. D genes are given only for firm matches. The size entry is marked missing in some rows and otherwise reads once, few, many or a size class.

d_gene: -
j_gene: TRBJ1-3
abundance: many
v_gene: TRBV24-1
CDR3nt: TGTGCCACCAGTGAATCCCAGGTCGGCACCATATATTTT
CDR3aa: CATSESQVGTIYF

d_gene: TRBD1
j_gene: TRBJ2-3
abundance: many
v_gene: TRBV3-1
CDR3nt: TGTGCCAGCAGCCAAAGCGACAGGGATCTAGATACGCAGTATTTT
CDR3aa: CASSQSDRDLDTQYF

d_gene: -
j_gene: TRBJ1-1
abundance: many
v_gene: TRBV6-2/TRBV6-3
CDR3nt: TGTGCCAGCCGGTCGGGGAAGACTGAAGCTTTCTTT
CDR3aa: CASRSGKTEAFF

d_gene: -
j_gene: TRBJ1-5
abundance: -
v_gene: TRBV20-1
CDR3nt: TGCAGTGCTAGCGTACGGTTGGGGGGCAATCAGCCCCAGCATTTT
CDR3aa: CSASVRLGGNQPQHF

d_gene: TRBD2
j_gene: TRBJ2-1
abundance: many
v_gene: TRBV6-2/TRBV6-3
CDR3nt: TGTGCCAGCAGTCGACTAGCGGGAGAGGTTAGCGATGAGCAGTTCTTC
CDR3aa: CASSRLAGEVSDEQFF

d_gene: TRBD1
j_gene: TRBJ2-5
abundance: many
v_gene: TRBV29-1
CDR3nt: TGCAGCGTTCGGACAGGGGGAGAGACCCAGTACTTC
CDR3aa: CSVRTGGETQYF

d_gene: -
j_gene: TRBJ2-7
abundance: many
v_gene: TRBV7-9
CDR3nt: TGTGCCAGCAGCCAGGGACAAGGCGAGCAGTACTTC
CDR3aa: CASSQGQGEQYF

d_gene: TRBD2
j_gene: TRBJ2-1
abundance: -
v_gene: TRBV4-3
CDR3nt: TGCGCCAGCAGCCAAGGGACCGGGACTAGCGGGGGTAAGCAGTTCTTC
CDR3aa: CASSQGTGTSGGKQFF

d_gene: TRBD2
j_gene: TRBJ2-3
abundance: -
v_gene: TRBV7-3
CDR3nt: TGTGCCAGCAGCTTTAGCGGGACGCCGACAGATACGCAGTATTTT
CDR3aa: CASSFSGTPTDTQYF

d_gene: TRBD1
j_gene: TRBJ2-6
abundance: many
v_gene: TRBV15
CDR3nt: TGTGCCACCAGCAGAGGGGGACAGGCTGGGGCCAACGTCCTGACTTTC
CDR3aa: CATSRGGQAGANVLTF

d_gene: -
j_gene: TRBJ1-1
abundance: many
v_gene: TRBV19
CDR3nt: TGTGCCAGTAGTATGGGGACTGTTATGAACACTGAAGCTTTCTTT
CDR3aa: CASSMGTVMNTEAFF

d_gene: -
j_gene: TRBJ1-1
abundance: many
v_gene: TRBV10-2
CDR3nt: TGCGCCAGCAGTGGACAGGTATCCACTGAAGCTTTCTTT
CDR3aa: CASSGQVSTEAFF

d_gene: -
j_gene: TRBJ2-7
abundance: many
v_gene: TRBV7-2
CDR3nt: TGTGCCAGCAGCTTAGAGGCCCTGTCGAACTACGAGCAGTACTTC
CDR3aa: CASSLEALSNYEQYF

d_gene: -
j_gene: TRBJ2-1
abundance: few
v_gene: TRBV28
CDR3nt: TGTGCCAGCACCCCGAGAAAGAATGAGCAGTTCTTC
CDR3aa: CASTPRKNEQFF

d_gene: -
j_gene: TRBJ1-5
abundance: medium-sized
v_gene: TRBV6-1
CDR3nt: TGTGCCAGCACCCCAGGAAGGGGGGATCAGCCCCAGCATTTT
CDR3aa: CASTPGRGDQPQHF

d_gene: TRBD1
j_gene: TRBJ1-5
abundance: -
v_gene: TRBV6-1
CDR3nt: TGTGCCAGCCACCGGGACAGTAGCAATCAGCCCCAGCATTTT
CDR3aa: CASHRDSSNQPQHF

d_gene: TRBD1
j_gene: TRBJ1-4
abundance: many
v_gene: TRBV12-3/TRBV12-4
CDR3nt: TGTGCCAGCACCCGTCAAGGGGGCTTGAATGAAAAACTGTTTTTT
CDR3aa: CASTRQGGLNEKLFF

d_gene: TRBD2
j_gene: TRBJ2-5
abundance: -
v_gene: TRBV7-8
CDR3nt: TGTGCCAGCAGCTTGGACAGACTAGCGGGAGAGACCCAGTACTTC
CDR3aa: CASSLDRLAGETQYF

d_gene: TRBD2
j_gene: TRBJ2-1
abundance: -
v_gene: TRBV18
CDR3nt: TGTGCCAGCTCACCACCGTCGACTAGCGGGAGGGGAGAGCAGTTCTTC
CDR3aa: CASSPPSTSGRGEQFF

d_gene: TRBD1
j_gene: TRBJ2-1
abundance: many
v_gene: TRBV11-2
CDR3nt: TGTGCCAGCAGCTTAGTGACAGGGACCTACAATGAGCAGTTCTTC
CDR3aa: CASSLVTGTYNEQFF

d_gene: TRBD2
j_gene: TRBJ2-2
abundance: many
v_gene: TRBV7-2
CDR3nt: TGTGCCAGCAGCCCGCTAGCGGGAGTGACCGGGGAGCTGTTTTTT
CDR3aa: CASSPLAGVTGELFF

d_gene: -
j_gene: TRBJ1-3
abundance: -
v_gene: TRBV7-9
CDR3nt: TGTGCCAGCTCCGTGAGAAACACCATATATTTT
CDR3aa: CASSVRNTIYF